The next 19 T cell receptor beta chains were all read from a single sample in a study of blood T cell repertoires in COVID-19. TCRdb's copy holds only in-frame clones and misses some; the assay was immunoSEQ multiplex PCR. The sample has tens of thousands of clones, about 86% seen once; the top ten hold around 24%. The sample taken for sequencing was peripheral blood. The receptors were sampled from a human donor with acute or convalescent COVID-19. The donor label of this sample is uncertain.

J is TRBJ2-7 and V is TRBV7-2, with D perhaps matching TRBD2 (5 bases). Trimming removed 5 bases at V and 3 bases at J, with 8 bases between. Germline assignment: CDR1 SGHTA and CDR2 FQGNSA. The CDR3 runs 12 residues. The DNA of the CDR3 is TGTGCCAGCAGCCCCACTAGCTACGAGCAGTACTTC. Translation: CASSPTSYEQYF.

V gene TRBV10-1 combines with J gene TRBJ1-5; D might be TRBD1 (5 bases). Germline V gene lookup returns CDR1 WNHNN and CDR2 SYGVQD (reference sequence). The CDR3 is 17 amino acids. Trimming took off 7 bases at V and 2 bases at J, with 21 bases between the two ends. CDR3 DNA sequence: TGCGCCAGCATAAAGAACCCTGGGGGGACCTGCAATCAGCCCCAGCATTTT. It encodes CASIKNPGGTCNQPQHF.

Written as DNA, the CDR3 is TGTGCCAGCAGCTTAGGTAGATTGAAAGCTTTCTTT. Amino acids: CASSLGRLKAFF. The chain employs TRBV7-2 and TRBJ1-1; D unclear. The CDR3 has 12 residues. Between the trimmed V and J ends, which lost 1 base and 9 bases, there was a span of 9 bases. Per the germline V gene, CDR1 is SGHTA and CDR2 is FQGNSA.

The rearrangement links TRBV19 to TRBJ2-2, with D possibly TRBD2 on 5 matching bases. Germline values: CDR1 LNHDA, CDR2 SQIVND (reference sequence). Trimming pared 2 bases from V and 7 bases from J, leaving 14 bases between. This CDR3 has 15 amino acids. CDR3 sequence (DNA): TGTGCCAGTAGTATAATCAGCGGCCGTCTCGGGGAGCTGTTTTTT. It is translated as CASSIISGRLGELFF.

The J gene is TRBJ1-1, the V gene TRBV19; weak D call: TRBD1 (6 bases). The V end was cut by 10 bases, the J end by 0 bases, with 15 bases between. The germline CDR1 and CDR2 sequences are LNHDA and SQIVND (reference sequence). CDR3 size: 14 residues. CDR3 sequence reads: CATEGGSLNTEAFF. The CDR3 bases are TGTGCCACCGAGGGGGGGAGTTTGAACACTGAAGCTTTCTTT. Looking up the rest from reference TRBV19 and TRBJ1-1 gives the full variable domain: DGGITQSPKYLFRKEGQNVTLSCEQNLNHDAMYWYRQDPGQGLRLIYYSQIVNDFQKGDIAEGYSVSREKKESFPLTVTSAQKNPTAFYLCATEGGSLNTEAFFGQGTRLTVV.

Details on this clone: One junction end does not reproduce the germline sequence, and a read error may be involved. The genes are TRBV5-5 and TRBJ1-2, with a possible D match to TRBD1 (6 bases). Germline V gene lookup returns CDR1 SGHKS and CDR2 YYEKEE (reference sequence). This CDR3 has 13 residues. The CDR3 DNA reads TGTGCCAGCAGCTTGGCCCGCGGGGGGCTGGCACTCTTC. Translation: CASSLARGGLALF.

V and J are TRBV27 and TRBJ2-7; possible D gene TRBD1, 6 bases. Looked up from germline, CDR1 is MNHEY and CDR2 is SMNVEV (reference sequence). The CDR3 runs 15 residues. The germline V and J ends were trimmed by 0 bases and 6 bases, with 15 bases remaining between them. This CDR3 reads CASSLSPGVSSEQYF. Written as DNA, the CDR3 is TGTGCCAGCAGTTTATCCCCAGGGGTTTCAAGCGAGCAGTACTTC.

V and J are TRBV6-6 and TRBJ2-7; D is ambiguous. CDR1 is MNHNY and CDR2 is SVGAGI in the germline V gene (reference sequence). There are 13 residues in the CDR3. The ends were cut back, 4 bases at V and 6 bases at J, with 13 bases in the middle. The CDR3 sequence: CASSSDWSSEQYF. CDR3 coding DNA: TGTGCCAGCAGTTCCGACTGGAGTAGCGAGCAGTACTTC.

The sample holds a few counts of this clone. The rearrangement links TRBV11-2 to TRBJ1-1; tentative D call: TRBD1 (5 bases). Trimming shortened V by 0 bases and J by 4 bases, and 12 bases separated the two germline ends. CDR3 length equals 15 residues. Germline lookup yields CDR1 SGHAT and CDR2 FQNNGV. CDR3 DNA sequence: TGTGCCAGCAGCTTAGATCGGTTGGGGGGCACTGAAGCTTTCTTT. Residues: CASSLDRLGGTEAFF. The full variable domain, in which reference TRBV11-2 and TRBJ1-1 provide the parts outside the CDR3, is EAGVAQSPRYKIIEKRQSVAFWCNPISGHATLYWYQQILGQGPKLLIQFQNNGVVDDSQLPKDRFSAERLKGVDSTLKIQPAKLEDSAVYLCASSLDRLGGTEAFFGQGTRLTVV.

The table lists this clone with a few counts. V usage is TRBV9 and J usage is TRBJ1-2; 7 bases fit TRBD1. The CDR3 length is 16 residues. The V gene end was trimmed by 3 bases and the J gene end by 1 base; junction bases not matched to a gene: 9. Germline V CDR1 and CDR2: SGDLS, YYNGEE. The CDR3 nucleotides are TGTGCCAGCAGCGCCCAGAAGACAGGGCGTAACTATGGCTACACCTTC. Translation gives CASSAQKTGRNYGYTF.

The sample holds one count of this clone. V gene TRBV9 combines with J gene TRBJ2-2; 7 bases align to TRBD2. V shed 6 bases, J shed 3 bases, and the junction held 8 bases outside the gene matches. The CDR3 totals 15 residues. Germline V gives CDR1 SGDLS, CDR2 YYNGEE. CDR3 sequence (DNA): TGTGCCAGCACCCAAGGCGGGAGAGACACCGGGGAGCTGTTTTTT. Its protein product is CASTQGGRDTGELFF.

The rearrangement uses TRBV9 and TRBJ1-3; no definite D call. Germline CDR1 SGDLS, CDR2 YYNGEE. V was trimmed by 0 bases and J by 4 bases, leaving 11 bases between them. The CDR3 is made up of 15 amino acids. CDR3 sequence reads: CASSVEEGAGNTIYF. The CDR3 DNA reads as TGTGCCAGCAGCGTAGAGGAGGGAGCGGGAAACACCATATATTTT.

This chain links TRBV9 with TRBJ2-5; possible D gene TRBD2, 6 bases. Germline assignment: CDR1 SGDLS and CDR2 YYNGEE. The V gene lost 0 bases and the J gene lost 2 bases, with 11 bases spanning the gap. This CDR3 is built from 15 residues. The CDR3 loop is CASSVAISGQETQYF. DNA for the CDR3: TGTGCCAGCAGCGTAGCAATCAGCGGGCAAGAGACCCAGTACTTC.

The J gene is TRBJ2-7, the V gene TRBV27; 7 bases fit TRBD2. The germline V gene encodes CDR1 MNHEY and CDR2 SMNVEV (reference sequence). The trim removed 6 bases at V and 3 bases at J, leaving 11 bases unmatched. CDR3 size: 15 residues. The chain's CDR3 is CASRPGASGYYEQYF. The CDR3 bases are TGTGCCAGCAGGCCCGGGGCTAGCGGTTACTACGAGCAGTACTTC.

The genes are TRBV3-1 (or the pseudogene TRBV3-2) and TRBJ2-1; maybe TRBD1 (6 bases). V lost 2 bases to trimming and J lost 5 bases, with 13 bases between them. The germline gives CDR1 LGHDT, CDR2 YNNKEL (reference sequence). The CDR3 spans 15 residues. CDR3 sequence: CASSQRDEGDNEQFF. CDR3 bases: TGTGCCAGCAGCCAAAGGGATGAGGGGGACAATGAGCAGTTCTTC.

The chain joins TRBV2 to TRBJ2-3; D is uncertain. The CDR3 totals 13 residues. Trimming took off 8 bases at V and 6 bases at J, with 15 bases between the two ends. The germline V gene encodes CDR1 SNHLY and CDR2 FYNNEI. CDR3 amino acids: CASATGRLDTQYF. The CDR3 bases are TGTGCCAGCGCCACCGGCAGGCTGGATACGCAGTATTTT.

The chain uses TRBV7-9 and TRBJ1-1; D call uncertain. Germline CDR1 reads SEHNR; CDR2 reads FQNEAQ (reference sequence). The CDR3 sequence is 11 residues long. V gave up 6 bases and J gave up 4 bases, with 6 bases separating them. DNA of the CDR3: TGTGCCAGCAGATCGGGCACTGAAGCTTTCTTT. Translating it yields CASRSGTEAFF.

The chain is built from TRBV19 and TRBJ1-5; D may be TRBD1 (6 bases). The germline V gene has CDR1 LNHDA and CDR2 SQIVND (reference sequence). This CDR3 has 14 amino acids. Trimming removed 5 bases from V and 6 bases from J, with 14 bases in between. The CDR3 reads CASSFQQGSQPQHF. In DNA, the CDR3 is TGTGCCAGTAGTTTCCAACAGGGAAGTCAGCCCCAGCATTTT.

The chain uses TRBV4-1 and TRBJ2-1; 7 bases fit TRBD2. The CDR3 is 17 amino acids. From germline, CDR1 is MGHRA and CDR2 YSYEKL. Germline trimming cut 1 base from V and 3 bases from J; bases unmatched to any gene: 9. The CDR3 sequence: CASSQGPLADVYNEQFF. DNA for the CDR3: TGCGCCAGCAGCCAAGGACCTCTAGCGGACGTCTACAATGAGCAGTTCTTC.